This TCR beta chain was identified in a study of post-analysis software for immune sequencing data. About the study: Included courses were relapsing-remitting and secondary progressive multiple sclerosis; progressive-relapsing multiple sclerosis was also included. Whole-study findings and limits: Multiple sclerosis was associated with a significant reduction in normalized Chao1 diversity relative to controls. Relative to controls, patients had about 5 TRBV segments at higher frequency, with TRBV5-6, TRBV5-1 and TRBV20-1 among these. Co-batched samples clustered tightly together by F measure.

This clonotype was seen a handful of times. What it binds is unknown. cDNA libraries for TCR beta contained unique molecular identifiers. Approximately 500,000 cDNA molecules were obtained from roughly 0.93 to 9.6 million T cells. TCRdb recomputed calls from the PCR reads with MiXCR, one row per CDR3 protein. The sample records about 570,000 distinct CDR3 sequences, around 34% being singletons. Germline V lookup: CDR1 MNHEY, CDR2 SMNVEV (reference sequence). V was clipped by 0 bases and J by 8 bases, with 13 bases between them. The CDR3 contains 14 residues. The V call is TRBV27, the J call TRBJ1-2; D might be TRBD1 (6 bases). The origin of this receptor is a girl younger than 18 with multiple sclerosis. Sequenced sample: blood. CDR3 in amino acids: CASSLSHREGGYTF. The DNA for the CDR3 is TGTGCCAGCAGTTTATCGCACAGGGAGGGCGGCTACACCTTC.